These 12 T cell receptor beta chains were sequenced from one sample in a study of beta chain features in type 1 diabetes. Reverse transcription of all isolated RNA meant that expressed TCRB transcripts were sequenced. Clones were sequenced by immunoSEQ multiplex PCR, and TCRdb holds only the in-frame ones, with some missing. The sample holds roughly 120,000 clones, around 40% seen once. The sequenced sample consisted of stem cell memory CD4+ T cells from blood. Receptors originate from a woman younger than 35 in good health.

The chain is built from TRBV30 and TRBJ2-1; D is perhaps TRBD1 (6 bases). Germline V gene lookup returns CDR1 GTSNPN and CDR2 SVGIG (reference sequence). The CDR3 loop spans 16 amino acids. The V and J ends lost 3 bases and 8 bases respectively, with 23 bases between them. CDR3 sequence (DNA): TGTGCCTGGAGCGACAGGACTGGGTGGCAGGGGCATGAGCAGTTCTTC. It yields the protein CAWSDRTGWQGHEQFF.

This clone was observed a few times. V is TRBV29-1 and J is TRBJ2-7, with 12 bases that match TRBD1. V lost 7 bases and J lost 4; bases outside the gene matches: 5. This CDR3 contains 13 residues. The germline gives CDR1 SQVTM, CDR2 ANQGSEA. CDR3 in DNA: TGCAGCGCGGGACAGGGGGCGGAATACGAGCAGTACTTC. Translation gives CSAGQGAEYEQYF.

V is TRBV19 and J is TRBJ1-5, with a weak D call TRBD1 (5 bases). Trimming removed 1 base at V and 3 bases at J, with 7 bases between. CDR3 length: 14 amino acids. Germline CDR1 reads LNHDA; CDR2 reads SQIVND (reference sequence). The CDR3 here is CASSIGQFNQPQHF. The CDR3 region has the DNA TGTGCCAGTAGTATAGGACAGTTCAATCAGCCCCAGCATTTT.

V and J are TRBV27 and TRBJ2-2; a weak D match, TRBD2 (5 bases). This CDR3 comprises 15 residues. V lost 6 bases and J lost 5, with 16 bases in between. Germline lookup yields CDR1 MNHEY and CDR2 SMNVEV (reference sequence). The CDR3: CASRAVVGWTGELFF. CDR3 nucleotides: TGTGCCAGCAGAGCGGTAGTAGGTTGGACCGGGGAGCTGTTTTTT.

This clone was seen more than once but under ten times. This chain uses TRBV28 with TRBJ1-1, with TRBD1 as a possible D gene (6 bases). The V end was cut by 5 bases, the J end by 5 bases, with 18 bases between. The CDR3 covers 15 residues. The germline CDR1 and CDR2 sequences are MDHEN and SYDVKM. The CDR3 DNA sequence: TGTGCCAGCAGTACACGACAGAATCAGGGGACTGAAGCTTTCTTT. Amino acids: CASSTRQNQGTEAFF.

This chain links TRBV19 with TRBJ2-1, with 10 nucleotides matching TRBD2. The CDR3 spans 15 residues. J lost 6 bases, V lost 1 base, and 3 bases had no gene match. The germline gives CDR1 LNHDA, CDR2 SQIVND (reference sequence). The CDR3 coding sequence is TGTGCCAGTAGTATAGGTTGGACTAGCGGCAATGAGCAGTTCTTC. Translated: CASSIGWTSGNEQFF.

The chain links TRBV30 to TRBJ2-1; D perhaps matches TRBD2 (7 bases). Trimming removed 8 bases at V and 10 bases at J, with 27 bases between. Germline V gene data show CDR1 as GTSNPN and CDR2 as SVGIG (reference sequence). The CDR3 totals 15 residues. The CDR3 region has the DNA TGTGCCCGAGGCGTAGGGGGGGGCACATCGTGGGAGCAGTTCTTC. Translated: CARGVGGGTSWEQFF.

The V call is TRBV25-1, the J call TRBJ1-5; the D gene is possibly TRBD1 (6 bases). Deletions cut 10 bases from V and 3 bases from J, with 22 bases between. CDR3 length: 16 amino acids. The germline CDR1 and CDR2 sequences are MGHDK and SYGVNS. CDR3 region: CANIAIEDRYNQPQHF. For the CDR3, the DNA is TGTGCCAACATCGCCATCGAGGACAGATACAATCAGCCCCAGCATTTT. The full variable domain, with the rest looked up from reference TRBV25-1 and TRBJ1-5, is EADIYQTPRYLVIGTGKKITLECSQTMGHDKMYWYQQDPGMELHLIHYSYGVNSTEKGDLSSESTVSRIRTEHFPLTLESARPSHTSQYLCANIAIEDRYNQPQHFGDGTRLSIL.

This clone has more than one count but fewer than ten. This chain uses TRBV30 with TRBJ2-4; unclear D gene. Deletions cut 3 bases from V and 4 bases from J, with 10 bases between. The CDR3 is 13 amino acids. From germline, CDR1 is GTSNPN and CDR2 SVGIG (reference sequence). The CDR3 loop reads CAWSPLLKNIQYF. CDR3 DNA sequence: TGTGCCTGGAGCCCCCTTCTAAAAAACATTCAGTACTTC.

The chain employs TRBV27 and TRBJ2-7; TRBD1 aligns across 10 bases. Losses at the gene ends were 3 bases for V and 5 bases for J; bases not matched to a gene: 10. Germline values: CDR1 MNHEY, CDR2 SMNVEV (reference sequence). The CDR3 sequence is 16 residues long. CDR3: CASSFERWTGGNEQYF. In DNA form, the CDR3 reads TGTGCCAGCAGTTTCGAACGTTGGACAGGGGGTAACGAGCAGTACTTC.

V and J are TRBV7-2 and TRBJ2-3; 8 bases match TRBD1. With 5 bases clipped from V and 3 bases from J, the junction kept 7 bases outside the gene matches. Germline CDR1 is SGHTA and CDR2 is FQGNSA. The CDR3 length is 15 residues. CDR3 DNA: TGTGCCAGCAGCCGGGCCAGGGGGCAAACAGATACGCAGTATTTT. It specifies CASSRARGQTDTQYF. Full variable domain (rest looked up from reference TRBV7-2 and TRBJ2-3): GAGVSQSPSNKVTEKGKDVELRCDPISGHTALYWYRQSLGQGLEFLIYFQGNSAPDKSGLPSDRFSAERTGGSVSTLTIQRTQQEDSAVYLCASSRARGQTDTQYFGPGTRLTVL.

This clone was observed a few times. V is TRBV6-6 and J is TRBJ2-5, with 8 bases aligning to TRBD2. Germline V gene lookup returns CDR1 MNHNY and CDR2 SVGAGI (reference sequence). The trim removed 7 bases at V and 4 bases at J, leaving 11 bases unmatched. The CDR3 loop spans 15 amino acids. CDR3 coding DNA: TGTGCCAGCACCTACCGGGGACTAGTAGGAGAGACCCAGTACTTC. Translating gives CASTYRGLVGETQYF.